This T cell receptor (beta chain) comes out of a study of T cell responses to AZD1222 COVID-19 vaccine (dated by TCRdb to the early 2020s). As for the study more broadly: AZD1222 recipients with second doses at about 4 weeks or about 12 weeks were pooled, because spike-specific TCR depth and breadth did not differ between schedules. TCR sequencing was performed for approximately 240 trial participants, of whom around 200 were given two doses of AZD1222 and about 25 were given two doses of MenACWY control vaccine. Trial participants were enrolled by age into subgroups of 18-55, 56-69 and 70-plus years, and around 150, 29 and 61 TCR-sequenced participants, respectively, were included in these subgroups.

With regard to this clone: The antigen it recognizes is unknown. Nothing much larger sits one base from this clone, and base qualities are not available.

General findings and caveats noted by the study authors: Only 5 to 7 AZD1222 recipients were SARS-CoV-2 seropositive at baseline, limiting conclusions about previously exposed vaccinees. Participants were mostly white British, with more females than males. The authors suggested clonal diversity may have been underestimated. Vaccine-associated CD4 TCRs spanned the whole spike protein, with dominant responses in regions 160-218 and 743-854. In the small 56-69-year group, the increase in depth fell short of significance, most likely because of low power. Because no day 14 peak-response samples were available, repertoires were characterized only after the peak T cell response. After two AZD1222 doses, both the breadth and the depth of spike-specific TCRs were significantly higher than at day 0 and than in MenACWY recipients. Reportedly, almost half of the unique spike-specific TCRs recognized epitopes lying outside the regions that are mutated in the B.1.351 and B.1.1.7 variants.

This sample's time point label indicates: baseline before first vaccination. The vaccinee samples were drawn from two UK trials, COV001 and COV002, one of which was a single-blind randomized controlled phase 2/3 trial testing AZD1222 (ChAdOx1 nCoV-19) in healthy adults. For TCRbeta chain sequencing, PBMC samples were collected from trial participants at day 0 and at day 28 after the second dose. The CDR3 regions of human TCRbeta chains were analyzed by immunosequencing. In the source study's methods: Repertoire TCRs were checked for matches against a reference library of SARS-CoV-2-specific TCRs that had been generated using the MIRA antigen-specificity platform. Breadth meant the fraction of unique TCRs that were SARS-CoV-2-associated, whereas depth meant the fraction of total T cells that were SARS-CoV-2-associated. Each spike-specific TCR was assigned to its reactive spike region and to a CD4 or CD8 class using the MIRA data. Log10-transformed breadth and depth values were compared by one-way ANOVA with Sidak's multiple comparisons tests. In its TCRdb copy, this immuneACCESS table keeps in-frame sequences only and misses some clones. Where compared with another copy, unresolved V genes explain less than half of these, and the others have no known cause. From that table come the V and J calls and clone size; the DNA was used to work out D and trimming. Within this sample are around 100,000 clones, with around nine tenths of them counted one time only. The ten biggest clones cover about 16% of the sample.

Looking up the germline V gene (reference sequence) yields CDR1 SGHNT and CDR2 YYREEE. The CDR3 measures 15 amino acids from cysteine to phenylalanine. Only CDR3 DNA is held: 45 bases, read in frame from base 1. V and J are trimmed by 4 bases and 5 bases, and the gene matches miss 5 bases of the junction. The source material was peripheral blood, sampled on day 0 of AZD1222 vaccination. The TCR was taken from an adult in good health. The chain is assembled from TRBV5-4 and TRBJ2-1; the central 11 bases match TRBD2. CDR3 region: CASSPGTSGNNEQFF. The nucleotide sequence is TGTGCCAGCAGCCCCGGGACTAGCGGAAACAATGAGCAGTTCTTC. The CDR3, completed at both ends by the reference TRBV5-4 and TRBJ2-1 genes, gives the full variable domain ETGVTQSPTHLIKTRGQQVTLRCSSQSGHNTVSWYQQALGQGPQFIFQYYREEENGRGNFPPRFSGLQFPNYSSELNVNALELDDSALYLCASSPGTSGNNEQFFGPGTRLTVL.